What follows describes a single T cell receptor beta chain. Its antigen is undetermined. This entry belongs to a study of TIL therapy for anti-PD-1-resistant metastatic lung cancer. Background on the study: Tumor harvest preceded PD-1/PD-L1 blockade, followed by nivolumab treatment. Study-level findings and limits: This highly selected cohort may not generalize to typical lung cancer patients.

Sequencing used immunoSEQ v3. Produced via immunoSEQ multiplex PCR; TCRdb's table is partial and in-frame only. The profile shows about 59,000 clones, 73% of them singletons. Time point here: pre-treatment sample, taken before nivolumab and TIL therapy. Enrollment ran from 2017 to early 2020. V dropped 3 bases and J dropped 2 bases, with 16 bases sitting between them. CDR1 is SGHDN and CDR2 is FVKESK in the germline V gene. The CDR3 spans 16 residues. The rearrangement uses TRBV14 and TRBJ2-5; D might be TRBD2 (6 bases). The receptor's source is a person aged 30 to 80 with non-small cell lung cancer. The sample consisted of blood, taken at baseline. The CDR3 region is CASSHGVDREQETQYF. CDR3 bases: TGTGCCAGCAGCCACGGGGTTGACCGGGAGCAAGAGACCCAGTACTTC.